Listed below are T cell receptor beta chains from one sample, sequenced in a study of blood T cells in healthy people across ages. TCRdb re-derived calls from the 5' RACE reads in MiXCR, one entry per CDR3 protein. This sample has about 1 million distinct CDR3 sequences, with under 55% found just once. The sample was blood. Receptors originate from a woman aged 55 to 70 in good health. CDR3s include the opening cysteine and the closing phenylalanine or tryptophan. Each record gives: V gene, J gene, D gene, clone size, CDR3 protein, CDR3 DNA. The D gene is left open where the match is weak. Rows may omit the clone size; those that give it use once, few, many or a size class.

TRBV5-1	TRBJ2-1	TRBD2	NA	CASSPGQILIAGGPIYNEQFF	TGCGCCAGCAGCCCCGGACAGATCCTTATAGCGGGAGGGCCTATCTACAATGAGCAGTTCTTC
TRBV12-3/TRBV12-4	TRBJ2-2	TRBD1	NA	CASDDRGRKNTGELFF	TGTGCCAGCGATGACAGGGGGCGAAAAAACACCGGGGAGCTGTTTTTT
TRBV27	TRBJ2-5	NA	few	CASSYLYQETQYF	TGTGCCAGCAGTTACCTGTACCAAGAGACCCAGTACTTC
TRBV5-1	TRBJ1-2	NA	NA	CASNAYPVNYGYTF	TGCGCCAGCAACGCGTACCCGGTAAACTATGGCTACACCTTC
TRBV29-1	TRBJ2-3	NA	NA	CSVDPRGSENTDTQYF	TGCAGCGTTGACCCTCGGGGTAGCGAGAACACAGATACGCAGTATTTT
TRBV27	TRBJ2-1	NA	NA	CASSLRALRTDNEQFF	TGTGCCAGCAGTTTACGCGCCTTAAGGACAGACAATGAGCAGTTCTTC
TRBV6-4	TRBJ2-1	TRBD2	once	CASSRGGGGNNEQFF	TGTGCCAGCAGCCGCGGCGGGGGGGGCAACAATGAGCAGTTCTTC
TRBV6-6	TRBJ2-5	TRBD2	NA	CASIGTSRGSSYNEQYF	TGTGCCAGCATTGGGACTAGCAGAGGATCCTCCTACAATGAGCAGTACTTC
TRBV11-3	TRBJ2-7	NA	NA	CASSMGSSSCEQYF	TGTGCCAGCAGCATGGGTTCCTCTTCCTGCGAGCAGTACTTC
TRBV7-8	TRBJ1-4	NA	NA	CASSLGTNEKLFF	TGTGCCAGCAGCTTAGGCACTAATGAAAAACTGTTTTTT
TRBV15	TRBJ2-5	NA	few	CATSSPTGAETQYF	TGTGCCACCAGCAGTCCGACCGGGGCAGAGACCCAGTACTTC